Shown below are 16 T cell receptor beta chains from a single sample sequenced in a study of blood T cell repertoires in COVID-19. Produced via immunoSEQ multiplex PCR; TCRdb's table is partial and in-frame only. The sample carries hundreds of thousands of clones, about 89% recorded once. Sequenced material: peripheral blood. All receptors come from a man aged 35 to 55 with acute or convalescent COVID-19.

The V and J genes are TRBV18 and TRBJ1-5; unclear D gene. This CDR3 contains 13 residues. Germline V gives CDR1 KGHSH, CDR2 LQKENI. V shed 6 bases and J shed 3 bases, with 9 bases lying between them. Written as DNA, the CDR3 is TGTGCCAGCTCTCTAGTAATCAATCAGCCCCAGCATTTT. It specifies CASSLVINQPQHF.

The chain couples TRBV2 to TRBJ1-2; no definite D call. The CDR3 spans 14 residues. Looked up from germline, CDR1 is SNHLY and CDR2 is FYNNEI. Deletions cut 7 bases from V and 0 bases from J, with 12 bases between. In nucleotides, the CDR3 is TGTGCCAGCAAAAGAACGGACTCTAACTATGGCTACACCTTC. Protein: CASKRTDSNYGYTF. The full variable domain, its missing parts supplied by reference TRBV2 and TRBJ1-2, is EPEVTQTPSHQVTQMGQEVILRCVPISNHLYFYWYRQILGQKVEFLVSFYNNEISEKSEIFDDQFSVERPDGSNFTLKIRSTKLEDSAMYFCASKRTDSNYGYTFGSGTRLTVV.

This chain links TRBV24-1 with TRBJ1-6; D is undetermined. Per germline, CDR1 KGHDR and CDR2 SFDVKD. Trimming removed 0 bases at V and 7 bases at J, with 6 bases between. This CDR3 has 14 residues. CDR3 loop: CATSDLPPNSPLHF. The CDR3 coding sequence is TGTGCCACCAGTGATTTGCCCCCAAATTCACCCCTCCACTTT.

The V call is TRBV11-2, the J call TRBJ2-7; TRBD1 matches at 7 bases. From germline, CDR1 is SGHAT and CDR2 FQNNGV. With V trimmed by 5 bases and J by 0 bases, 4 bases remained unmatched. CDR3 length equals 14 residues. For the CDR3, the DNA is TGTGCCAGCAGCCAAGACAGGGCCTCCTACGAGCAGTACTTC. Residues: CASSQDRASYEQYF.

The V and J genes are TRBV30 and TRBJ2-3; 12 bases fit TRBD1. The CDR3 runs to 14 residues. Germline V gene data show CDR1 as GTSNPN and CDR2 as SVGIG (reference sequence). With V trimmed by 5 bases and J by 5 bases, 5 bases remained unmatched. The CDR3 loop is CAWGGTGGLDTQYF. Written as DNA, the CDR3 is TGTGCCTGGGGGGGGACAGGGGGCCTAGATACGCAGTATTTT.

The rearrangement joins TRBV7-9 to TRBJ1-3; 9 bases are shared with TRBD1. In germline, CDR1 is SEHNR, CDR2 FQNEAQ (reference sequence). The CDR3 has 16 amino acids. V was clipped by 5 bases and J by 4 bases; unmatched bases: 9. The CDR3 sequence is CASSQSTGGAGNTIYF. CDR3 nucleotide sequence: TGTGCCAGCAGCCAGAGTACAGGGGGCGCAGGAAACACCATATATTTT.

The CDR3 region is CACYQTRGTGELFF. The CDR3 coding sequence is TGTGCCTGCTACCAAACGCGTGGCACCGGGGAGCTGTTTTTT. The chain couples TRBV30 to TRBJ2-2, with no clear D. Trimming pared 6 bases from V and 4 bases from J, leaving 15 bases between. Germline assignment: CDR1 GTSNPN and CDR2 SVGIG (reference sequence). The CDR3 has 14 amino acids.

The V and J genes are TRBV12-3 or TRBV12-4 and TRBJ2-2, with D perhaps matching TRBD2 (5 bases). Trimming cost V 3 bases and J 7 bases, with 6 bases left between them. This CDR3 has 12 residues. CDR3 bases: TGTGCCAGCAGTTTTGGAGGCGGGGAGCTGTTTTTT. This translates into CASSFGGGELFF.

V is TRBV2 and J is TRBJ1-1, with D possibly matching TRBD1 (5 bases). The CDR3 has 13 residues. Germline assignment: CDR1 SNHLY and CDR2 FYNNEI. With 6 bases removed from V and 2 bases from J, the gap between germline ends came to 10 bases. The CDR3 DNA reads TGTGCCAGCAGACTACAGGTCAACACTGAAGCTTTCTTT. This translates into CASRLQVNTEAFF.

V gene TRBV9 combines with J gene TRBJ1-1; possibly TRBD1 for D (6 bases). Germline V CDR1 and CDR2: SGDLS, YYNGEE. This CDR3 comprises 15 residues. Trimming removed 4 bases at V and 4 bases at J, with 17 bases between. DNA for the CDR3: TGTGCCAGCAGCCACAGTGGGGGCGGCGGCACTGAAGCTTTCTTT. It is translated as CASSHSGGGGTEAFF.

The rearrangement joins TRBV18 to TRBJ1-1; D perhaps matches TRBD1 (6 bases). CDR3 length equals 14 residues. V was trimmed by 3 bases and J by 3 bases, leaving 11 bases between them. Germline assignment: CDR1 KGHSH and CDR2 LQKENI. The CDR3 spells CASSPQGLHTEAFF. The CDR3 DNA is TGTGCCAGCTCACCCCAGGGGCTACACACTGAAGCTTTCTTT.

The chain recombines TRBV10-2 with TRBJ2-3; 8 positions match TRBD2. The trim removed 6 bases at V and 7 bases at J, leaving 9 bases unmatched. Germline V gives CDR1 WSHSY, CDR2 SAAADI. CDR3 length: 14 residues. This chain's CDR3 is CASSDLGGANTQYF. The CDR3 DNA reads TGCGCCAGCAGCGACCTCGGGGGGGCGAATACGCAGTATTTT.

This chain connects TRBV11-2 to TRBJ2-1; 15 positions match TRBD2. Germline V gives CDR1 SGHAT, CDR2 FQNNGV. The V and J ends lost 4 bases and 13 bases, in that order; junction bases with no gene match: 8. This CDR3 is 15 amino acids long. CDR3 nucleotide sequence: TGTGCCAGCAGCTCCGGACTAGCGGGGGGGCCGCAACAGTTCTTC. Its protein product is CASSSGLAGGPQQFF.

The chain employs TRBV3-1 (or the pseudogene TRBV3-2) and TRBJ2-1; TRBD1 aligns across 7 bases. V shed 5 bases and J 9 bases; nucleotides not matched to a gene: 13. The CDR3 spans 15 residues. Germline V CDR1 and CDR2: LGHDT, YNNKEL (reference sequence). The CDR3 DNA is TGTGCCAGCAGCTCGAAGGGGGCCTTCCCGGTTGAGCAGTTCTTC. Its protein is CASSSKGAFPVEQFF.

V is TRBV7-6 and J is TRBJ2-1; 10 bases are a match to TRBD2. The CDR3 spans 17 residues. From germline, CDR1 is SGHVS and CDR2 FNYEAQ. Trimming cost V 1 base and J 10 bases; bases outside gene matches: 13. The CDR3 DNA sequence: TGTGCCAGCAGCTTAGTTCGTAGCGGGGGGCTCGGTAGGGAGCAGTTCTTC. Protein sequence: CASSLVRSGGLGREQFF.

The J gene is TRBJ2-3, the V gene TRBV5-4, with TRBD1 matching over 12 bases. The CDR3 totals 16 residues. J gave up 6 bases and V 2 bases, and 7 bases lay outside the gene matches. Germline loops: CDR1 SGHNT, CDR2 YYREEE (reference sequence). This CDR3 is CASSFGGTGGEDTQYF. CDR3 DNA sequence: TGTGCCAGCAGCTTTGGCGGGACAGGGGGCGAGGATACGCAGTATTTT.